A selection of T cell receptor beta chains follows, all from one sample in a study of blood T cell repertoires in COVID-19. The table came from immunoSEQ multiplex PCR; TCRdb's copy has only in-frame clones and leaves some out. This table has under 300,000 clones, around nine tenths appearing once. Sequences were obtained from peripheral blood. These receptors were collected from a woman in her 40s who had recovered from COVID-19. Both conserved end residues are part of each CDR3. The D gene is left open where the match is weak. Rows give clone size only sometimes, using once, few, many, or a class for an expanded clone.

TRBJ1-6 | - | TRBV20-1 | 14 | TRBD1 | CSASRQGGNSPLHF | TGCAGTGCTAGTAGACAGGGCGGGAATTCACCCCTCCACTTT
TRBJ1-2 | - | TRBV6-6 | 11 | - | CASSFVTAYTF | TGTGCCAGCAGTTTTGTGACAGCCTACACCTTC
TRBJ2-5 | - | TRBV6-5 | 14 | - | CASNLDPRGETQYF | TGTGCCAGCAACCTCGACCCCCGGGGGGAGACCCAGTACTTC
TRBJ2-5 | - | TRBV5-1 | 14 | - | CASSPAGFQETQYF | TGCGCCAGCAGCCCCGCGGGGTTCCAAGAGACCCAGTACTTC
TRBJ1-1 | few | TRBV5-4 | 17 | - | CASSLVGKGRRNTEAFF | TGTGCCAGCAGCTTGGTGGGTAAGGGGCGCCGGAACACTGAAGCTTTCTTT
TRBJ1-2 | - | TRBV27 | 12 | - | CASSQGPYGYTF | TGTGCCAGCAGCCAGGGTCCATATGGCTACACCTTC
TRBJ2-3 | - | TRBV5-4 | 15 | TRBD2 | CASSHGGLGTDTQYF | TGTGCCAGCAGCCATGGGGGACTAGGCACAGATACGCAGTATTTT
TRBJ2-2 | - | TRBV6-6 | 15 | TRBD2 | CASSPSSGWGGELFF | TGTGCCAGCAGTCCCTCTAGCGGGTGGGGCGGGGAGCTGTTTTTT
TRBJ2-1 | - | TRBV9 | 16 | - | CASSVGSSGPSAEQFF | TGTGCCAGCAGCGTAGGGAGTAGCGGCCCCTCAGCTGAGCAGTTCTTC
TRBJ2-2 | - | TRBV14 | 11 | - | CASSQGAKLFF | TGTGCCAGCAGCCAAGGGGCTAAACTGTTTTTT
TRBJ1-3 | - | TRBV21-1 | 16 | - | CASSNRAASSGNTIYF | TGTGCCAGCAGCAACAGGGCCGCCTCCTCTGGAAACACCATATATTTT